One and the same sample provided the 10 T cell receptor beta chains below, sequenced in a study of identifying expanded T cells in peripheral blood. TCRdb's copy holds only in-frame clones and misses some; the assay was immunoSEQ multiplex PCR. This table has over 100,000 clones, roughly nine tenths appearing once. Material: blood. These receptors were obtained from a person aged 18-69 years in good health.

The rearrangement links TRBV11-2 to TRBJ2-1; TRBD2 is a possible D gene (5 bases). The germline V gene has CDR1 SGHAT and CDR2 FQNNGV. The CDR3 is 16 amino acids. V was pared by 5 bases and J by 9 bases, with 23 bases between. CDR3 in amino acids: CASSLGNRGGTSEQFF. CDR3 nucleotides: TGTGCCAGCAGCCTCGGGAACAGAGGAGGAACGAGTGAGCAGTTCTTC.

This CDR3 is CASSYVGEQYF. The CDR3 DNA reads TGTGCCAGCAGCTACGTCGGGGAGCAGTACTTC. The genes are TRBV5-8 and TRBJ2-7; no clear D gene. This CDR3 has 11 residues. V was trimmed by 3 bases and J by 7 bases, leaving 8 bases between them. Germline V gene lookup returns CDR1 SGHTS and CDR2 YDEGEE.

The genes are TRBV6-5 and TRBJ2-3, with 7 bases aligning to TRBD1. This CDR3 contains 14 residues. Per germline, CDR1 MNHEY and CDR2 SVGAGI. With V trimmed by 5 bases and J by 3 bases, 5 bases remained unmatched. CDR3 nucleotides: TGTGCCAGCAGTAACAGGGGTGAGACAGATACGCAGTATTTT. Translation: CASSNRGETDTQYF.

V gene TRBV7-3 combines with J gene TRBJ1-1; D is possibly TRBD1 (6 bases). V was trimmed by 4 bases and J by 0 bases, leaving 12 bases between them. CDR3 length equals 15 residues. Per the germline V gene, CDR1 is SGHTA and CDR2 is FQGTGA. The CDR3 reads CASSSSGQLNTEAFF. CDR3 coding DNA: TGTGCCAGCAGCTCCTCTGGACAGCTGAACACTGAAGCTTTCTTT.

This chain links TRBV15 with TRBJ2-7, with 8 bases matching TRBD2. The CDR3 length is 14 residues. V shed 5 bases, J shed 3 bases, and the junction held 6 bases outside the gene matches. Germline V gives CDR1 LNHNV, CDR2 YYDKDF (reference sequence). CDR3: CATSPGTRDYEQYF. CDR3 DNA: TGTGCCACCAGCCCCGGGACTAGAGACTACGAGCAGTACTTC.

This clone was picked up a small number of times. In nucleotides, the CDR3 is TGCGCCAGCACCCTTGGTGACAGAATTGAAGGCTACACCTTC. It specifies CASTLGDRIEGYTF. The chain employs TRBV5-1 and TRBJ1-2; TRBD1 might be the D (5 bases). The CDR3 is made up of 14 amino acids. V was clipped by 6 bases and J by 8 bases, with 20 bases between them. CDR1 is SGHRS, CDR2 YFSETQ, per germline.

The chain is built from TRBV23-1 and TRBJ2-7, with 7 nucleotides matching TRBD1. TRBV23-1 is placed among ORFs of uncertain function. This CDR3 is 21 amino acids long. V lost 2 bases, J lost 2 bases, and 24 bases stayed unmatched. CDR3 sequence: CASSQPSTEGGASPHAYEQYF. The CDR3, as DNA: TGCGCCAGCAGTCAACCCTCAACTGAAGGGGGCGCCTCACCTCATGCCTACGAGCAGTACTTC.

The chain couples TRBV14 to TRBJ1-2; no reliable D call. V lost 0 bases and J lost 7, with 15 bases in between. This CDR3 has 15 amino acids. CDR1 and CDR2 (germline): SGHDN, FVKESK. The chain's CDR3 is CASSQENQPTTGYTF. The CDR3 DNA is TGTGCCAGCAGCCAAGAAAACCAGCCCACCACTGGCTACACCTTC. The full variable domain, completed using reference TRBV14 and TRBJ1-2, is EAGVTQFPSHSVIEKGQTVTLRCDPISGHDNLYWYRRVMGKEIKFLLHFVKESKQDESGMPNNRFLAERTGGTYSTLKVQPAELEDSGVYFCASSQENQPTTGYTFGSGTRLTVV.

The V call is TRBV28, the J call TRBJ1-1; D gene uncertain. V gave up 10 bases and J gave up 2 bases, with 14 bases separating them. From germline, CDR1 is MDHEN and CDR2 SYDVKM. CDR3 size: 13 residues. CDR3 sequence: CATAGRANTEAFF. The CDR3 nucleotides read TGTGCCACCGCCGGAAGGGCTAACACTGAAGCTTTCTTT.

The V and J genes are TRBV7-8 and TRBJ2-7; 10 bases agree with TRBD1. The germline gives CDR1 SGHVS, CDR2 FQNEAQ. The trim removed 1 base at V and 2 bases at J, leaving 5 bases unmatched. This CDR3 is 16 amino acids long. The CDR3 here is CASSLGSGTGAYEQYF. The CDR3 DNA reads TGTGCCAGCAGCTTAGGTTCCGGGACAGGGGCCTACGAGCAGTACTTC.